The 25 T cell receptor beta chains presented below share a single source sample, sequenced in a study of a mutant IDH1 vaccine in newly diagnosed glioma. These TCRs are of unknown antigen specificity. Sample time point: week 47, end of study. The investigators gave 300 ug of mutant IDH1 20-mer peptide in each vaccine dose, together with topical imiquimod. Assay: immunoSEQ multiplex PCR; the TCRdb copy retains only in-frame clones and omits some. The table lists tens of thousands of clones, roughly 82% of them singletons, with around 19% in the top ten. Sequenced material: PBMCs, taken from a glioma patient whose treatment included an IDH1 peptide vaccine. The receptors were gathered from a man aged 18 to 29 with glioma. Some clones in this sample may be carry-over from other donors' samples.

The CDR3 reads CASSLQGPELRDTQYF. CDR3 bases: TGCGCCAGCAGCTTGCAGGGACCCGAGTTAAGAGATACGCAGTATTTT. The chain joins TRBV5-1 to TRBJ2-3; the D call may be TRBD1 or TRBD2 (5 bases each). V was shortened by 1 base and J by 5 bases, with 17 bases between the two germline ends. In germline, CDR1 is SGHRS, CDR2 YFSETQ. The CDR3 extends over 16 amino acids.

Here the CDR3 reads CASSMMGQGMNTEAFF. CDR3 sequence (DNA): TGTGCCAGTAGTATGATGGGGCAGGGGATGAACACTGAAGCTTTCTTT. The genes are TRBV19 and TRBJ1-1; TRBD1 is a possible D gene (6 bases). Germline V gives CDR1 LNHDA, CDR2 SQIVND (reference sequence). The CDR3 length is 16 residues. V dropped 3 bases and J dropped 0 bases, with 14 bases sitting between them.

The chain uses TRBV5-1 and TRBJ1-3; D ambiguous. Germline assignment: CDR1 SGHRS and CDR2 YFSETQ. V lost 0 bases, J lost 4 bases, and 11 bases lay in between. The CDR3 is made up of 15 amino acids. DNA for the CDR3: TGCGCCAGCAGCTTGGCTACAGTCAGCGGAAACACCATATATTTT. Its translation: CASSLATVSGNTIYF.

The chain has TRBV6-1 and TRBJ2-6; D not resolved. Trimming stripped 5 bases from V and 0 bases from J, with 8 bases between. Germline V gene sequence: CDR1 MNHNS, CDR2 SASEGT. This CDR3 is 15 amino acids long. The CDR3 reads CASSPRTSGANVLTF. CDR3 bases: TGTGCCAGCAGTCCCAGAACCTCTGGGGCCAACGTCCTGACTTTC.

This rearrangement joins TRBV7-9 to TRBJ1-1; 10 bases match TRBD1. The length of the CDR3 is 18 residues. The junction had 10 bases not matched to a gene; V was cut back by 1 base and J by 2 bases. The V gene's germline CDR1 is SEHNR and CDR2 FQNEAQ (reference sequence). The CDR3 spells CASSLGQGAGVLNTEAFF. CDR3 in DNA: TGTGCCAGCAGCTTAGGACAGGGGGCGGGGGTTCTCAACACTGAAGCTTTCTTT.

The chain employs TRBV10-3 and TRBJ1-5, with D possibly TRBD1 on 6 matching bases. The V and J ends lost 5 bases and 0 bases respectively, with 11 bases between them. This CDR3 contains 15 residues. CDR1 and CDR2 from the germline V gene are ENHRY and SYGVKD. This CDR3 reads CAISRGGNSNQPQHF. CDR3 DNA sequence: TGTGCCATCAGTCGAGGGGGGAATAGCAATCAGCCCCAGCATTTT.

V gene TRBV4-1 combines with J gene TRBJ1-1; D perhaps matches TRBD1 (6 bases). Germline loops: CDR1 MGHRA, CDR2 YSYEKL. CDR3 size: 15 residues. V dropped 1 base and J dropped 1 base, with 10 bases sitting between them. The CDR3 DNA follows: TGCGCCAGCAGCCAAGTGTCACAGGGGAACACTGAAGCTTTCTTT. The encoded protein is CASSQVSQGNTEAFF.

Details on this clone: Other DNA sequences in the sample encode the same CDR3. The V call is TRBV7-9, the J call TRBJ2-5, with D maybe TRBD2 (6 bases). Trimming cost V 5 bases and J 4 bases, with 14 bases left between them. In germline, CDR1 is SEHNR, CDR2 FQNEAQ (reference sequence). The CDR3 is 14 amino acids. CDR3 sequence (DNA): TGTGCCAGCAGCCCGCGGGGCCTAGGAGAGACCCAGTACTTC. It codes for CASSPRGLGETQYF.

J is TRBJ1-3 and V is TRBV27; D uncertain. CDR3 length: 16 residues. The germline V gene encodes CDR1 MNHEY and CDR2 SMNVEV (reference sequence). V was cut by 9 bases and J by 7 bases, with 25 bases left in between. Written as DNA, the CDR3 is TGTGCCAGTTTTCTGATTTGCCCCTTGACGAACAACACCATATATTTT. Translating it yields CASFLICPLTNNTIYF.

The rearrangement uses TRBV6-6 and TRBJ2-7; 7 bases are a match to TRBD2. CDR1 and CDR2 from the germline V gene are MNHNY and SVGAGI (reference sequence). This CDR3 has 16 amino acids. V shed 2 bases and J 6 bases; nucleotides not matched to a gene: 13. The DNA for the CDR3 is TGTGCCAGCAGTTACGCGGGGGACGGGAGAAATCGCGAGCAGTACTTC. This encodes CASSYAGDGRNREQYF.

This clone came up a few times. The genes are TRBV29-1 and TRBJ1-5, with 11 bases aligning to TRBD1. Trimming cost V 5 bases and J 0 bases; bases outside gene matches: 9. CDR1 is SQVTM, CDR2 ANQGSEA, per germline. This CDR3 spans 17 amino acids. The CDR3 DNA is TGCAGCGTTCAGAACGGGACAGGGGGGTCTAGCAATCAGCCCCAGCATTTT. Translated, it gives CSVQNGTGGSSNQPQHF.

The rearrangement uses TRBV5-1 and TRBJ2-7; D is possibly TRBD2 (7 bases). The CDR3 consists of 15 residues. Germline-derived CDR1 and CDR2 are SGHRS and YFSETQ. The V end lost 7 bases, the J end lost 4 bases, and 21 bases lay between the germline ends. The CDR3 coding sequence is TGCGCCAGCGCTCAAACGGGGGGCCGGGGTTACGAGCAGTACTTC. It codes for CASAQTGGRGYEQYF.

This clone was found once. The chain recombines TRBV7-2 with TRBJ2-7; tentative D call: TRBD1 (6 bases). The CDR3 loop spans 13 amino acids. Germline lookup yields CDR1 SGHTA and CDR2 FQGNSA. V was cut by 4 bases and J by 6 bases, with 13 bases left in between. CDR3 DNA: TGTGCCAGCAGCTCGATACAGGGCGGCGAGCAGTACTTC. Translating it yields CASSSIQGGEQYF.

The chain joins TRBV6-6 to TRBJ2-7; D ambiguous. Germline-derived CDR1 and CDR2 are MNHNY and SVGAGI (reference sequence). Trimming stripped 7 bases from V and 4 bases from J, with 8 bases between. The CDR3 has 11 residues. CDR3 sequence (DNA): TGTGCCAGCAAAGAGCAATACGAGCAGTACTTC. Amino acid sequence: CASKEQYEQYF.

The table lists this clone with a few counts. This rearrangement joins TRBV5-1 to TRBJ1-2; possibly TRBD1 for D (5 bases). Trimming removed 5 bases at V and 1 base at J, with 12 bases between. This CDR3 comprises 14 residues. The germline gives CDR1 SGHRS, CDR2 YFSETQ. CDR3 in DNA: TGCGCCAGCAGTGAACGACAGTTTAACTATGGCTACACCTTC. Translation: CASSERQFNYGYTF.

This sequence joins TRBV5-4 and TRBJ1-1, with D possibly being TRBD1 (5 bases). Deletions cut 6 bases from V and 5 bases from J, with 23 bases between. The CDR3 is 16 residues long. From germline, CDR1 is SGHNT and CDR2 YYREEE (reference sequence). As DNA, the CDR3 is TGTGCCAGCACCCCGGGGGGGTCGGGCCTTCGGACTGAAGCTTTCTTT. Amino acids: CASTPGGSGLRTEAFF.

In its sample, this clone was seen once. The chain employs TRBV5-6 and TRBJ2-7; perhaps TRBD1 as D (6 bases). Trimming left V 4 bases short and J 4 bases short, with 18 bases between. This CDR3 has 15 residues. CDR1 and CDR2 (germline): SGHDT, YYEEEE. CDR3 region: CASSHSETGMYEQYV. The DNA for the CDR3 is TGTGCCAGCAGCCACTCGGAAACAGGGATGTACGAGCAGTACGTC.

The gene calls are TRBV6-1 and TRBJ2-7, with TRBD2 identical over 8 bases. Trimming cost V 4 bases and J 0 bases; bases outside gene matches: 2. The CDR3 sequence is 14 residues long. Germline V gene lookup returns CDR1 MNHNS and CDR2 SASEGT. This CDR3 is CASSVAGSSYEQYF. The CDR3 DNA is TGTGCCAGCAGTGTAGCGGGAAGCTCCTACGAGCAGTACTTC.

The sample holds a few counts of this clone. The chain uses TRBV4-3 and TRBJ1-1, with unresolved D. Trimming removed 3 bases from V and 6 bases from J, with 14 bases in between. The CDR3 has 14 residues. Germline loops: CDR1 LGHNA, CDR2 YSLEER. The CDR3, as DNA: TGCGCCAGCAGCCAGTTCTTGGTGGTTCCTGAAGCTTTCTTT. It yields the protein CASSQFLVVPEAFF.

For the CDR3, the DNA is TGTGCCAGCAGCCAAGATATGTCTGGAGGGTCGGAGACCCAGTACTTC. Protein sequence: CASSQDMSGGSETQYF. The chain employs TRBV4-2 and TRBJ2-5; TRBD2 is a possible D gene (6 bases). Per germline, CDR1 LGHNA and CDR2 YNFKEQ. The CDR3 length is 16 residues. With 0 bases removed from V and 5 bases from J, the gap between germline ends came to 16 bases.

The rearrangement joins TRBV6-5 to TRBJ2-1; 11 positions agree with TRBD2. Trimming removed 4 bases from V and 2 bases from J; junction bases left unmatched: 4. CDR3 length: 16 amino acids. Per germline, CDR1 MNHEY and CDR2 SVGAGI. DNA of the CDR3: TGTGCCAGCAGTTCCCTTAGCGGGAGGGCCTACAATGAGCAGTTCTTC. Its translation is CASSSLSGRAYNEQFF.

The chain recombines TRBV30 with TRBJ2-2; perhaps TRBD1 as D (5 bases). V lost 0 bases to trimming and J lost 0 bases, with 20 bases between them. This CDR3 spans 19 amino acids. Germline loops: CDR1 GTSNPN, CDR2 SVGIG (reference sequence). The CDR3 loop is CAWSVRQPRFSTNTGELFF. The CDR3 DNA reads TGTGCCTGGAGTGTTCGACAGCCCCGGTTCTCCACGAACACCGGGGAGCTGTTTTTT.

J is TRBJ2-7 and V is TRBV25-1; 8 bases match TRBD1. The V gene end was trimmed by 4 bases and the J gene end by 4 bases; junction bases not matched to a gene: 0. This CDR3 spans 12 amino acids. Germline V gives CDR1 MGHDK, CDR2 SYGVNS. The CDR3 bases are TGTGCCAGCAGTGGACAGGGGTACGAGCAGTACTTC. It yields the protein CASSGQGYEQYF.

This chain connects TRBV19 to TRBJ1-1; D may be TRBD1 (5 bases). The germline V and J ends were trimmed by 0 bases and 5 bases, with 10 bases remaining between them. Germline V lookup: CDR1 LNHDA, CDR2 SQIVND (reference sequence). The CDR3 has 14 amino acids. DNA for the CDR3: TGTGCCAGTAGTATAGACTCAGGGCGGACTGAAGCTTTCTTT. The encoded protein is CASSIDSGRTEAFF.

The chain carries TRBV30 and TRBJ1-1; 9 bases agree with TRBD1. J lost 1 base, V lost 0 bases, and 12 bases had no gene match. CDR3 size: 18 residues. Germline V gives CDR1 GTSNPN, CDR2 SVGIG (reference sequence). The CDR3 nucleotides are TGTGCCTGGAGTGTACGATGGACAGGGGTTGAAGCGAACACTGAAGCTTTCTTT. It is translated as CAWSVRWTGVEANTEAFF. The full variable domain, in which reference TRBV30 and TRBJ1-1 provide the parts outside the CDR3, is SQTIHQWPATLVQPVGSPLSLECTVEGTSNPNLYWYRQAAGRGLQLLFYSVGIGQISSEVPQNLSASRPQDRQFILSSKKLLLSDSGFYLCAWSVRWTGVEANTEAFFGQGTRLTVV.